Below are 23 T cell receptor beta chains sequenced from a single sample in a study of CXCR4 blockade with PD-1 therapy in pancreatic cancer. The table came from immunoSEQ multiplex PCR; TCRdb's copy has only in-frame clones and leaves some out. The repertoire holds about 5,900 clones, with 35% to 40% as singletons. Material: tumor tissue. The receptors originated from a human donor with pancreatic ductal adenocarcinoma.

The chain recombines TRBV6-7 with TRBJ2-1; D ambiguous. TRBV6-7 is an open reading frame, and its role is uncertain. Trimming removed 2 bases from V and 8 bases from J, with 4 bases in between. This CDR3 spans 11 amino acids. Written as DNA, the CDR3 is TGTGCCAGCAGTTACATGGATGAGCAGTTCTTC. Its protein is CASSYMDEQFF.

This clone was found a few times. The chain recombines TRBV7-1 with TRBJ1-2; D not certain. TRBV7-1 is classed as an ORF, of uncertain function. The CDR3 sequence is 17 residues long. V was shortened by 4 bases and J by 4 bases, with 22 bases between the two germline ends. The CDR3 reads CASSLDLGLLPSYGYTF. The CDR3 DNA reads as TGTGCCAGCAGCTTAGACTTGGGCCTTCTCCCCTCCTATGGCTACACCTTC.

This chain connects TRBV18 to TRBJ2-3; 10 nucleotides align to TRBD1. The CDR3 extends over 15 amino acids. The trim removed 3 bases at V and 4 bases at J, leaving 4 bases unmatched. Germline CDR1 reads KGHSH; CDR2 reads LQKENI. The CDR3 protein is CASSPETGGADTQYF. The DNA for the CDR3 is TGTGCCAGCTCACCCGAGACAGGGGGCGCAGATACGCAGTATTTT.

This rearrangement joins TRBV28 to TRBJ2-7, with D perhaps matching TRBD2 (6 bases). Germline-derived CDR1 and CDR2 are MDHEN and SYDVKM. Trimming took off 6 bases at V and 3 bases at J, with 9 bases between the two ends. The CDR3 has 12 residues. The CDR3 DNA is TGTGCCAGCAGCGCGACTAGCTACGAGCAGTACTTC. Translating it yields CASSATSYEQYF.

V usage is TRBV19 and J usage is TRBJ2-1; 7 bases line up with TRBD2. Germline assignment: CDR1 LNHDA and CDR2 SQIVND (reference sequence). The junction had 4 bases not matched to a gene; V was cut back by 5 bases and J by 6 bases. CDR3 length: 13 residues. The CDR3 spells CASSPRTSNEQFF. The CDR3 region has the DNA TGTGCCAGTAGTCCTAGGACTAGCAATGAGCAGTTCTTC.

This clone is labeled as medium-sized. The chain employs TRBV19 and TRBJ1-2; 8 bases align to TRBD1. Losses at the gene ends were 6 bases for V and 7 bases for J; bases not matched to a gene: 4. The CDR3 extends over 12 amino acids. The germline gives CDR1 LNHDA, CDR2 SQIVND (reference sequence). The CDR3 nucleotides are TGTGCCAGTAGAGGACAGGGTGTTGGCTACACCTTC. This sequence encodes CASRGQGVGYTF.

This clone appeared a few times. The same CDR3 is also encoded by other DNA sequences in this sample. The chain links TRBV19 to TRBJ1-2, with no clear D. From germline, CDR1 is LNHDA and CDR2 SQIVND (reference sequence). The CDR3 extends over 12 amino acids. V was trimmed by 5 bases and J by 4 bases, leaving 8 bases between them. CDR3 residues: CASSLRSYGYTF. The DNA for the CDR3 is TGTGCCAGTAGTCTCCGGTCCTATGGCTACACCTTC.

This clone turned up a few times. The V call is TRBV18, the J call TRBJ2-2; D remains unclear. The V and J ends lost 1 base and 6 bases respectively, with 9 bases between them. Per germline, CDR1 KGHSH and CDR2 LQKENI. This CDR3 contains 14 residues. The CDR3 region has the DNA TGTGCCAGCTCACCACGGTGGGGTCCCGGGGAGCTGTTTTTT. It yields the protein CASSPRWGPGELFF.

This clone was observed a few times. The CDR3 DNA reads as TGTGCCAGCTCACCACCGTTGGCGGGGACTCAGCCCCAGCATTTT. It encodes CASSPPLAGTQPQHF. The rearrangement links TRBV18 to TRBJ1-5; D perhaps matches TRBD1 (5 bases). V was shortened by 0 bases and J by 6 bases, with 12 bases between the two germline ends. The CDR3 is 15 residues long. The germline V gene has CDR1 KGHSH and CDR2 LQKENI.

The chain uses TRBV25-1 and TRBJ2-1; D perhaps matches TRBD1 (5 bases). The V gene's germline CDR1 is MGHDK and CDR2 SYGVNS. This CDR3 comprises 13 residues. The CDR3 here is CATRQGYYNEQFF. The DNA of the CDR3 is TGTGCAACAAGGCAGGGATACTACAATGAGCAGTTCTTC.

This chain links TRBV19 with TRBJ1-5; TRBD1 matches at 9 bases. CDR1 is LNHDA, CDR2 SQIVND, per germline (reference sequence). V gave up 5 bases and J gave up 7 bases; unmatched junction bases: 3. The CDR3 is 13 residues long. The CDR3 nucleotides read TGTGCCAGTAGTGGGGACAGGGCCCAGCCCCAGCATTTT. Protein: CASSGDRAQPQHF.

The chain uses TRBV28 and TRBJ2-5, with TRBD1 identical over 7 bases. The ends lost 10 bases at V and 2 bases at J; junction bases unmatched: 7. Looked up from germline, CDR1 is MDHEN and CDR2 is SYDVKM. The CDR3 sequence is 13 residues long. CDR3 region: CATIDRAQETQYF. CDR3 bases: TGTGCCACCATAGACAGGGCGCAAGAGACCCAGTACTTC.

This clone was recorded many times. The J gene is TRBJ1-4, the V gene TRBV11-3; 10 positions match TRBD1. Per the germline V gene, CDR1 is SGHNT and CDR2 is YENEEA. Losses at the gene ends were 4 bases for V and 8 bases for J; bases not matched to a gene: 4. This CDR3 spans 14 amino acids. Here the CDR3 reads CASSSTGGAEKLFF. CDR3 nucleotides: TGTGCCAGCAGCTCGACAGGGGGCGCGGAAAAACTGTTTTTT.

This clone was detected once. The rearrangement uses TRBV28 and TRBJ1-2; no definite D call. Looked up from germline, CDR1 is MDHEN and CDR2 is SYDVKM. With 2 bases removed from V and 0 bases from J, the gap between germline ends came to 4 bases. The CDR3 is made up of 13 amino acids. CDR3 loop: CASSLAPNYGYTF. CDR3 bases: TGTGCCAGCAGTTTAGCCCCTAACTATGGCTACACCTTC.

This clone was observed at least ten times. This chain joins TRBV6-8 and TRBJ1-1; tentatively, D is TRBD1 (5 bases). This CDR3 contains 13 residues. V lost 10 bases to trimming and J lost 4 bases, with 16 bases between them. Germline V gene data show CDR1 as MNHGY and CDR2 as SAAAGT. The CDR3 reads CATHLGRGTEAFF. CDR3 DNA sequence: TGTGCCACCCACCTCGGGAGGGGCACTGAAGCTTTCTTT.

With regard to this clone: The junction shows a germline mismatch at one end, possibly a read error. V and J are TRBV6-8 and TRBJ2-5; D is perhaps TRBD1 (6 bases). This CDR3 comprises 13 residues. The germline gives CDR1 MNHGY, CDR2 SAAAGT. Here the CDR3 reads CAISPGQQETQYF. The CDR3 DNA reads as TGTGCCATCAGTCCGGGACAACAAGAGACCCAGTACTTC.

This chain connects TRBV2 to TRBJ2-3, with D unresolved. Germline V gene data show CDR1 as SNHLY and CDR2 as FYNNEI. The CDR3 runs 14 residues. Trimming left V 8 bases short and J 4 bases short, with 16 bases between. CDR3 DNA: TGTGCCAGCGGTAGGGTTGACCCGGCAGATACGCAGTATTTT. Amino acids: CASGRVDPADTQYF.

The chain couples TRBV27 to TRBJ2-7; maybe TRBD2 (6 bases). V lost 6 bases, J lost 1 base, and 13 bases lay in between. Per germline, CDR1 MNHEY and CDR2 SMNVEV (reference sequence). The CDR3 runs to 14 residues. CDR3 nucleotides: TGTGCCAGCAGACGGGGGACCACTTCCTACGAGCAGTACTTC. Protein: CASRRGTTSYEQYF.

The J gene is TRBJ1-1, the V gene TRBV14; 7 bases map to TRBD1. Germline-derived CDR1 and CDR2 are SGHDN and FVKESK. Losses at the gene ends were 9 bases for V and 1 base for J; bases not matched to a gene: 5. The CDR3 runs to 13 residues. The CDR3 here is CASRQGGNTEAFF. CDR3 sequence (DNA): TGTGCCAGTAGACAGGGTGGGAACACTGAAGCTTTCTTT.

The chain employs TRBV28 and TRBJ2-3, with no clear D. Germline V gene sequence: CDR1 MDHEN, CDR2 SYDVKM. CDR3 length equals 12 residues. The germline V and J ends were trimmed by 10 bases and 4 bases, with 12 bases remaining between them. CDR3 nucleotides: TGTGCCACCGAATGGCCTCCAGATACGCAGTATTTT. It codes for CATEWPPDTQYF.

This clone was observed a handful of times. The chain combines TRBV5-1 with TRBJ1-1; 9 bases fit TRBD1. The V and J ends lost 0 bases and 0 bases, in that order; junction bases with no gene match: 6. The CDR3 extends over 17 amino acids. Germline CDR1 is SGHRS and CDR2 is YFSETQ. CDR3 loop: CASSLGPGQGLNTEAFF. As DNA, the CDR3 is TGCGCCAGCAGCTTGGGTCCGGGACAGGGCCTGAACACTGAAGCTTTCTTT.

The chain couples TRBV19 to TRBJ2-7, with a weak D call TRBD1 (6 bases). The CDR3 is 17 residues long. Germline CDR1 and CDR2: LNHDA and SQIVND (reference sequence). V dropped 5 bases and J dropped 3 bases, with 23 bases sitting between them. The DNA of the CDR3 is TGTGCCAGTAGTTCCGACAGCAGGGGACAAGGTGGCTACGAGCAGTACTTC. Its protein is CASSSDSRGQGGYEQYF.

This clone was picked up a small number of times. The chain has TRBV23-1 and TRBJ1-3, with D perhaps matching TRBD1 (5 bases). TRBV23-1 falls under the ORF class, with uncertain function. V was cut by 6 bases and J by 8 bases, with 14 bases left in between. The CDR3 covers 13 residues. The DNA of the CDR3 is TGCGCCAGCAGCTTGGGCGGGGGAGACACCATATATTTT. It encodes CASSLGGGDTIYF.